Included here is one TCR beta chain sequence, with context. The source of the sample is a study of blood T cell repertoires in COVID-19. Germline CDR1 LNHDA, CDR2 SQIVND (reference sequence). V trimming: 2 bases; J trimming: 5 bases; junction bases outside the gene matches: 14. The CDR3 extends over 18 amino acids. Original handling: Reference gene primer amplification gave nucleated cell count estimates. The repertoire was sequenced with immunoSEQ multiplex PCR; TCRdb's copy has only in-frame clones and lacks some. The V and J calls and clone size come from that table; D and trimming were worked out from the DNA. The data show 350,000 to 400,000 clones, approximately 91% seen once. Ages ranged from about 18 to 89 years, with residence in 20 to 30 US areas. A case of COVID-19 had been met by exposed participants within 2 weeks before study entry.

Sequenced sample: PBMCs or T cells enriched from blood (not recorded which). This receptor was obtained from a woman aged 40 to 50 who had been exposed to COVID-19. The rearrangement joins TRBV19 to TRBJ2-5, with 10 positions matching TRBD1. The CDR3 region has the DNA TGTGCCAGTAGTATACGGAAGTCCGGGACAGGGGCGGTGGAGACCCAGTACTTC. Amino acid sequence: CASSIRKSGTGAVETQYF.